This paragraph reports one T cell receptor beta chain. The CDR3 contains 13 residues. Germline V gives CDR1 SNHLY, CDR2 FYNNEI. V was clipped by 4 bases and J by 7 bases, with 13 bases between them. Patients from Seattle were sampled longitudinally, starting during active infection. Per the study methods: Amplified reference gene primers provided the basis for estimating nucleated cell counts. Assay: immunoSEQ multiplex PCR; the TCRdb copy retains only in-frame clones and omits some. V and J calls plus clone size are reproduced from that table; the DNA served to infer D and trimming. The repertoire includes about 300,000 clones, 90% of them detected once, and around 6.8% sits in the top ten. This sample stems from a study of blood T cell repertoires in COVID-19. At the level of the study: Specimens from acute and convalescent COVID-19 originated in the United States, Italy and Spain. T cells, B-cell-depleted T cells, or PBMCs provided the cDNA or gDNA that served as material.

The V gene is TRBV2, the J gene TRBJ1-2; D call uncertain. The specimen was peripheral blood. The TCR sequence derives from a woman aged 30 to 39 with COVID-19, enrolled during active disease. As DNA, the CDR3 is TGTGCCAGCAGTGCCCAGCTCCTAGGTGGCTACACCTTC. It encodes CASSAQLLGGYTF.